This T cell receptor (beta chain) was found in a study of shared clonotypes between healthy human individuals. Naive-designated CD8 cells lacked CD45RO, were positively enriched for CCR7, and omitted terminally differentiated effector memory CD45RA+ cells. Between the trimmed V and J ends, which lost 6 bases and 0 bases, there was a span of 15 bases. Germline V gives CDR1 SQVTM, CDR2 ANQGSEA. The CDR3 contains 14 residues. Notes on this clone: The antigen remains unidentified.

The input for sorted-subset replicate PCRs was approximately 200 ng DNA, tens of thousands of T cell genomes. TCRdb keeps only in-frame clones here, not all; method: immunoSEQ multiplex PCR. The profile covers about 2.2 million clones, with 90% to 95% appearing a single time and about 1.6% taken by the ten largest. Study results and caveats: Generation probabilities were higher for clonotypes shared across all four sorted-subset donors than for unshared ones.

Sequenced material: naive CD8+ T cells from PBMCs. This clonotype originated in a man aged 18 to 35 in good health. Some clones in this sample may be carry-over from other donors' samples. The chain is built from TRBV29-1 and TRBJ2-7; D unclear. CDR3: CSVLGYDGSYEQYF. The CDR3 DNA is TGCAGCGTGTTGGGGTATGACGGCTCCTACGAGCAGTACTTC.